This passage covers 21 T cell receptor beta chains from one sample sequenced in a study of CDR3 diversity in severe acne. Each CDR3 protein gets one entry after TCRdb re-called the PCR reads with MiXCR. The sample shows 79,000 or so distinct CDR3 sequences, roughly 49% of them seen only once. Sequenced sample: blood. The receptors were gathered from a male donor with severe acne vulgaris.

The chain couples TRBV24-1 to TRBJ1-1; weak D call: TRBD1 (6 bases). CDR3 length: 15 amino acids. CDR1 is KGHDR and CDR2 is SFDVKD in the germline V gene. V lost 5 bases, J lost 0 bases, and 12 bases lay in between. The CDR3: CATSGSTGLNTEAFF. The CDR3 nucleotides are TGTGCCACCAGTGGCTCGACAGGACTGAACACTGAAGCTTTCTTT.

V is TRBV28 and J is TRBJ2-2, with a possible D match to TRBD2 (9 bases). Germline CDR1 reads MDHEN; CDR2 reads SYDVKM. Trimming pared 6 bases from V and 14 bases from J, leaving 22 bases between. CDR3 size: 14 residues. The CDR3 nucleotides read TGTGCCAGCAGGAAACGGACAGGGACTAGCTTTCTGTTTTTT. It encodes CASRKRTGTSFLFF.

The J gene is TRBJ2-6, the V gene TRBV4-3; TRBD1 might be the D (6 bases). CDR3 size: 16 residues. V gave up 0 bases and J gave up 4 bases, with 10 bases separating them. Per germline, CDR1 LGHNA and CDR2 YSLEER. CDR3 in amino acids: CASSQETGSGANVLTF. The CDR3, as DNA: TGCGCCAGCAGCCAAGAAACAGGGAGCGGGGCCAACGTCCTGACTTTC.

The chain's CDR3 is CASSLGQGAGETQYF. CDR3 nucleotides: TGTGCCAGCAGTTTGGGGCAGGGGGCGGGAGAGACCCAGTACTTC. The rearrangement joins TRBV12-3 or TRBV12-4 to TRBJ2-5; TRBD1 matches at 8 bases. V lost 3 bases to trimming and J lost 4 bases; unmatched junction nucleotides: 7. CDR3 length: 15 amino acids.

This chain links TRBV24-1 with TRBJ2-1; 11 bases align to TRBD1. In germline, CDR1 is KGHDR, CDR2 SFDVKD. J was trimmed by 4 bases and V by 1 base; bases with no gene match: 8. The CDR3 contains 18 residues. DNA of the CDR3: TGTGCCACCAGTGATTTCCGCCGGGACAGGGGGACTTACAATGAGCAGTTCTTC. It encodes CATSDFRRDRGTYNEQFF.

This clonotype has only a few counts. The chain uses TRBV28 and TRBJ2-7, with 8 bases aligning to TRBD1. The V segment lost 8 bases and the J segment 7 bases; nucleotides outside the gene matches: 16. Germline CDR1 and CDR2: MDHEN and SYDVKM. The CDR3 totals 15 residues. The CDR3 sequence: CASPPPGGATSEQYF. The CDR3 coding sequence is TGTGCCAGCCCACCCCCAGGGGGCGCGACGAGTGAGCAGTACTTC.

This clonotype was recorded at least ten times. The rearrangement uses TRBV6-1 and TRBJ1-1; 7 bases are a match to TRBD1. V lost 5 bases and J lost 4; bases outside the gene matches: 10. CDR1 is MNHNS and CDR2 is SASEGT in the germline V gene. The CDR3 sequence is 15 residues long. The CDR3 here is CASSLIDRVGTEAFF. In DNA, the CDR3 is TGTGCCAGCAGTTTGATAGACAGGGTGGGCACTGAAGCTTTCTTT.

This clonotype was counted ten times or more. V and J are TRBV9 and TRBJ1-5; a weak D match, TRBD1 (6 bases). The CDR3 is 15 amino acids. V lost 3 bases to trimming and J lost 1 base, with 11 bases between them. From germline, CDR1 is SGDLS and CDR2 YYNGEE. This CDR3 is CASSAGGLSNQPQHF. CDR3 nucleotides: TGTGCCAGCAGCGCCGGGGGCTTAAGCAATCAGCCCCAGCATTTT.

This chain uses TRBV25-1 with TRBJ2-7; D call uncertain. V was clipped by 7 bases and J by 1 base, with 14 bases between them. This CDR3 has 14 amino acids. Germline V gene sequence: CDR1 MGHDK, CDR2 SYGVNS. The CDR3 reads CASKALPYSYEQYF. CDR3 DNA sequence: TGTGCCAGCAAGGCCCTCCCCTATTCCTACGAGCAGTACTTC.

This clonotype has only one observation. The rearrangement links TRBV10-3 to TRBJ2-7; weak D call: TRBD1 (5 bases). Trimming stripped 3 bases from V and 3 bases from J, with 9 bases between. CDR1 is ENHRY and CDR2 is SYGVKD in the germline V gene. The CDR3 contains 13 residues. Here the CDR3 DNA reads TGTGCCATCAGTGAAGGGGTTGGCTACGAGCAGTACTTC. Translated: CAISEGVGYEQYF.

Here the CDR3 DNA reads TGCAGTGCTTCACTGAACACTGAAGCTTTCTTT. Residues: CSASLNTEAFF. This rearrangement joins TRBV29-1 to TRBJ1-1; no clear D gene. Germline V lookup: CDR1 SQVTM, CDR2 ANQGSEA. This CDR3 region has 11 residues.

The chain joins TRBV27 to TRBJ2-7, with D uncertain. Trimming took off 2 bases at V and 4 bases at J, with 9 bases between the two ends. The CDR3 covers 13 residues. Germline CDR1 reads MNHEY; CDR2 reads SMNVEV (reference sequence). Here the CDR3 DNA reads TGTGCCAGCAGTTTAGGTCTTGGGTACGAGCAGTACGTC. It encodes CASSLGLGYEQYV.

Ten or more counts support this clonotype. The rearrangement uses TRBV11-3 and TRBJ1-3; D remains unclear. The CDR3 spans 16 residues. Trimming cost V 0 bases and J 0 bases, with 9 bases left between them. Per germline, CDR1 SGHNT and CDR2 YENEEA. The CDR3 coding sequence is TGTGCCAGCAGCTTAGATTACGGCAGCTCTGGAAACACCATATATTTT. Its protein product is CASSLDYGSSGNTIYF.

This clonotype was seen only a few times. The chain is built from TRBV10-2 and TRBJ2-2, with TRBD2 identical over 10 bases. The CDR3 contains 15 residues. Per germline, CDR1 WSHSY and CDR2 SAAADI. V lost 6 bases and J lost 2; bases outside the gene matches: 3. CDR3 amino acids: CASRLAGGNTGELFF. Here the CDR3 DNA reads TGCGCCAGCAGATTAGCGGGAGGAAACACCGGGGAGCTGTTTTTT.

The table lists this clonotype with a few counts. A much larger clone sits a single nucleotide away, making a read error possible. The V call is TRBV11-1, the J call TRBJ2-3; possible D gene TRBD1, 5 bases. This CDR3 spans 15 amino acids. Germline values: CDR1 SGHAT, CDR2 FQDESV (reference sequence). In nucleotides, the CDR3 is TGTGCCAGCAGCTTAGCTGGACCGAGCACAGGTACGCAGTATTTT. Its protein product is CASSLAGPSTGTQYF.

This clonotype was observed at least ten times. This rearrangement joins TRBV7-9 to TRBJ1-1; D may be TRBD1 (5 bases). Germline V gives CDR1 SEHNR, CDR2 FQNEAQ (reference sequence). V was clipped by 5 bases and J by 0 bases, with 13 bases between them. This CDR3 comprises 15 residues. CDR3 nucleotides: TGTGCCAGCAGCCTGAGCGACAGATTGAACACTGAAGCTTTCTTT. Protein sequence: CASSLSDRLNTEAFF.

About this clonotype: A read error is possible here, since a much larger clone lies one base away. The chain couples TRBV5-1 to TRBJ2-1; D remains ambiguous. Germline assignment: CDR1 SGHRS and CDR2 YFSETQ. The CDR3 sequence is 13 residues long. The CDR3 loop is CASSLALLSEQLF. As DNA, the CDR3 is TGCGCCAGCAGCTTGGCCTTATTAAGTGAGCAGCTCTTC.

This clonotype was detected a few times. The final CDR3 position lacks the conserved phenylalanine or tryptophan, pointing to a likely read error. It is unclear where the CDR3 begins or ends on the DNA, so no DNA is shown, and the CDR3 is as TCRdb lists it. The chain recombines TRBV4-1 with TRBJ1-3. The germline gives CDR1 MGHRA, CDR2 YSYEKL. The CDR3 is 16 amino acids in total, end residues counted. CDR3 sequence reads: CASSHTLVVGGPRPEL.

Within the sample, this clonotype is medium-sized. In nucleotides, the CDR3 is TGCGCCAGCAGCCAAGAAGAGGGGACTTTGTACGAGCAGTACTTC. It yields the protein CASSQEEGTLYEQYF. The gene calls are TRBV4-1 and TRBJ2-7; D may be TRBD2 (6 bases). Trimming took 0 bases from V and 4 from J, leaving 13 bases between them. Looked up from germline, CDR1 is MGHRA and CDR2 is YSYEKL. There are 15 residues in the CDR3.

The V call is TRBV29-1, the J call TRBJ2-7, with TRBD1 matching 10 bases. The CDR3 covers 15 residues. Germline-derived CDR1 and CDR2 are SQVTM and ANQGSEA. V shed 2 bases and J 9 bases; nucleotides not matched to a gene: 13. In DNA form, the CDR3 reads TGCAGCGTTGAAATGAGAGGGACAGGGGATTCCGGGCAGTACTTC. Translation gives CSVEMRGTGDSGQYF.

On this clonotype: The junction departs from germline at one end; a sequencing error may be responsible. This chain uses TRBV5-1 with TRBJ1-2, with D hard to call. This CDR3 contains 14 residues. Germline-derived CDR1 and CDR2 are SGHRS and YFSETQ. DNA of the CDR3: TGCGCCAGCAGCTTGGGGCGGGTTTTGGGTGGCTACTCCTTC. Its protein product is CASSLGRVLGGYSF.